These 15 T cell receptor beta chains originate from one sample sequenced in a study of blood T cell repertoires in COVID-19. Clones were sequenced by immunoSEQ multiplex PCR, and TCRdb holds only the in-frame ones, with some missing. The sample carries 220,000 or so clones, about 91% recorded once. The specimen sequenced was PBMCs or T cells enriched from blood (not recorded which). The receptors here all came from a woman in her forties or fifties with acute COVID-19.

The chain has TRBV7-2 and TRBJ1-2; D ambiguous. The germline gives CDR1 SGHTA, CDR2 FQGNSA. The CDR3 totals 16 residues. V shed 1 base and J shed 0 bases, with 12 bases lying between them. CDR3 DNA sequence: TGTGCCAGCAGCTTAGTCCCGGTTCATCCTAACTATGGCTACACCTTC. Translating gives CASSLVPVHPNYGYTF.

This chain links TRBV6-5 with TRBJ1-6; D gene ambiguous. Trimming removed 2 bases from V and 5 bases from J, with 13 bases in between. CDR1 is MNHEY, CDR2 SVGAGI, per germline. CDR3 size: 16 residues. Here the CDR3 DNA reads TGTGCCAGCAGTTACGGAGGATCAGGACATAATTCACCCCTCCACTTT. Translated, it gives CASSYGGSGHNSPLHF.

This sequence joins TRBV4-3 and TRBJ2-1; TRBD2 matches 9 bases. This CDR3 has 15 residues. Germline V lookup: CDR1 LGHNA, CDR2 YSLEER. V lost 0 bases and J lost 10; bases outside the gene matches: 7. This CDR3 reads CASSQDIATSGEQFF. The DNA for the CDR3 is TGCGCCAGCAGCCAAGATATAGCGACTAGCGGAGAGCAGTTCTTC.

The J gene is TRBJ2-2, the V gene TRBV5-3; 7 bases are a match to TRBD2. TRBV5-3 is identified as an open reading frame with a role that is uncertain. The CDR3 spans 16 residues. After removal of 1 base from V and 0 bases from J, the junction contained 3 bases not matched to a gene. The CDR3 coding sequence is TGTGCCAGAAGCTTGCGGGGGGTTACGAACACCGGGGAGCTGTTTTTT. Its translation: CARSLRGVTNTGELFF.

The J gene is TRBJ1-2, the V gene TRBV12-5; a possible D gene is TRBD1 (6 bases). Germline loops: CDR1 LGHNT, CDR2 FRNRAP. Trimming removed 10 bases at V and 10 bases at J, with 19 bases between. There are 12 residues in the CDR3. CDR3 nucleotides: TGTGCTACCCATACAGGGACGATAGTCTACACCTTC. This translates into CATHTGTIVYTF. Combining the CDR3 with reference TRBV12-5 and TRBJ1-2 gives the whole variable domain DARVTQTPRHKVTEMGQEVTMRCQPILGHNTVFWYRQTMMQGLELLAYFRNRAPLDDSGMPKDRFSAEMPDATLATLKIQPSEPRDSAVYFCATHTGTIVYTFGSGTRLTVV.

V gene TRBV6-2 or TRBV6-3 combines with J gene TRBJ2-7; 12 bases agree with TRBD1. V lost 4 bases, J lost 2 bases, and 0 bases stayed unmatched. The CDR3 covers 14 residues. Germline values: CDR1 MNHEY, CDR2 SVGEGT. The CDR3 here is CASSWDRGPYEQYF. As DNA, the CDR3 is TGTGCCAGCAGTTGGGACAGGGGGCCCTACGAGCAGTACTTC.

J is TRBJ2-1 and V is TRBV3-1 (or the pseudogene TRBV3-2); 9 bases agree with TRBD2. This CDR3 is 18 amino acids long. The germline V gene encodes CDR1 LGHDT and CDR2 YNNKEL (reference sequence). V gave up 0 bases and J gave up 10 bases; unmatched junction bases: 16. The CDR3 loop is CASSQETGSGSPFLEQFF. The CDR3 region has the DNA TGTGCCAGCAGCCAAGAAACGGGTAGCGGGAGCCCCTTTCTCGAGCAGTTCTTC.

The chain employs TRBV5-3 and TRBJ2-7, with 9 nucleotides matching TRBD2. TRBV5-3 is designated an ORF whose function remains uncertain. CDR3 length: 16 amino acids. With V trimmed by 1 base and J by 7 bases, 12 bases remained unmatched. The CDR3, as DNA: TGTGCCAGAAGCTTGTGCGCGGGAGGGCTCCATCGGGAGCAGTACTTC. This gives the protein CARSLCAGGLHREQYF.

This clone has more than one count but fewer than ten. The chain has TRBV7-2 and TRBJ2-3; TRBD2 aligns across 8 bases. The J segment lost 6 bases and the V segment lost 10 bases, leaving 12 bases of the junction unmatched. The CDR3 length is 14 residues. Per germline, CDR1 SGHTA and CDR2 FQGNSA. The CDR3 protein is CATRGGVGRDTQYF. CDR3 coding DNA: TGTGCCACCCGGGGGGGGGTGGGGCGGGATACGCAGTATTTT.

CDR3 DNA sequence: TGCGCCAGCAGCCAAGGTTGGCCCTCCTACGAGCAGTACTTC. This encodes CASSQGWPSYEQYF. The V and J genes are TRBV4-1 and TRBJ2-7; D gene uncertain. Germline V gene sequence: CDR1 MGHRA, CDR2 YSYEKL. This CDR3 region has 14 residues. V lost 1 base and J 0 bases, leaving 7 bases between the germline ends.

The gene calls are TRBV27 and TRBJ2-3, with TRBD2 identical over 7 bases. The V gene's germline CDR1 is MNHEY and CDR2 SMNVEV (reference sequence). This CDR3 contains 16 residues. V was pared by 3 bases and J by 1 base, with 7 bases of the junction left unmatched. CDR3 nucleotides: TGTGCCAGCAGTTTTATAAGCGGGATGGGCACAGATACGCAGTATTTT. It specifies CASSFISGMGTDTQYF.

CDR3 DNA: TGTGCCAGCAGTCCTTCCGGGACAGGGGGCAATCAGCCCCAGCATTTT. It encodes CASSPSGTGGNQPQHF. The chain has TRBV28 and TRBJ1-5, with 10 positions matching TRBD1. Germline loops: CDR1 MDHEN, CDR2 SYDVKM. The J segment lost 2 bases and the V segment lost 5 bases, leaving 6 bases of the junction unmatched. The CDR3 covers 16 residues.

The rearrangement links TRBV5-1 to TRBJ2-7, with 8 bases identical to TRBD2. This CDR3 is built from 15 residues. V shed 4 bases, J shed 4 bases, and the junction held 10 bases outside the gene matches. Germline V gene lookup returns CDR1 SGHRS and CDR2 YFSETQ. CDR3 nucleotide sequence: TGCGCCAGCAGCCCGGATGGACTAGCCCGGTACGAGCAGTACTTC. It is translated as CASSPDGLARYEQYF.

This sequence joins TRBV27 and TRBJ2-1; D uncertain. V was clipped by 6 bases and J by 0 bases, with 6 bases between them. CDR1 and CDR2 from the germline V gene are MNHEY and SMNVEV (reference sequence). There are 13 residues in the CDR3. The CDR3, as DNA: TGTGCCAGCAGGGCAAGCTCCTACAATGAGCAGTTCTTC. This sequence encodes CASRASSYNEQFF.

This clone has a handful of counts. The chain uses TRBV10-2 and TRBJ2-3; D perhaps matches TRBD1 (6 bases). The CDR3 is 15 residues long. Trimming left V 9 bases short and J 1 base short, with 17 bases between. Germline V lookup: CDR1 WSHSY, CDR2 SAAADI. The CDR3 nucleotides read TGCGCCAGGAAACAGGGAACCCTCTGCACAGATACGCAGTATTTT. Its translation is CARKQGTLCTDTQYF.